This TCR beta chain was documented in a study of OX40 agonist ivuxolimab in advanced cancers. Looking at the study overall: An agonistic anti-OX40 (CD134) antibody, ivuxolimab, was used to treat the patients. Partial response was recorded in three patients: one hepatocellular carcinoma and two cutaneous melanoma cases.

The assay was immunoSEQ multiplex PCR, and TCRdb's table has in-frame clones only and misses some. The data hold 110,000 or so clones, with approximately 90% observed a single time. The study, taken as a whole, reports: Partial responders receiving 0.1-3.0 mg/kg showed among the lowest clonal expansion. The mean number of expanded clones was higher in CD8+ T cells than in CD4+.

Notes on this clone: Antigen unknown.

The specimen was CD4+ or CD8+ T cells sorted from blood, collected in a trial of the OX40 agonist ivuxolimab. The origin of this receptor is an adult with an advanced solid tumor such as melanoma, head and neck, liver or kidney cancer.

The CDR3 DNA reads TGTGCCAGCAGTGAACAGAGGGGGTTTGTCCCCGGGGCCAACGTCCTGACTTTC. This translates into CASSEQRGFVPGANVLTF. V and J are TRBV2 and TRBJ2-6; possible D gene TRBD1, 6 bases. The CDR3 is 18 amino acids. Germline V CDR1 and CDR2: SNHLY, FYNNEI. V gave up 2 bases and J gave up 4 bases, with 18 bases separating them.